This TCR beta chain was captured in a study of T cells in tuberculosis. Study-wide results and limits: Active tuberculosis TCR-alpha repertoires lay closer to GMM-specific TCRs than IGRA-negative controls, suggesting clonal expansion.

CDR3 size: 12 residues. CDR1 and CDR2 (germline): SGHTA, FQGNSA. V shed 1 base and J shed 9 bases, with 7 bases lying between them. As for this clone: Its antigen is unknown.

Some clones are missing from TCRdb's copy, which holds only in-frame ones; the method was immunoSEQ multiplex PCR. Of 25,000 to 35,000 clones in the sample, about 90% were seen once. The source is a donor between 10 and 35 years old with latent tuberculosis or without tuberculosis infection. The specimen was PBMCs. This chain joins TRBV7-2 and TRBJ2-4; maybe TRBD1 (6 bases). In DNA, the CDR3 is TGTGCCAGCAGCTTAGACAGGGCCATTCAGTACTTC. This gives the protein CASSLDRAIQYF.